The table lists the clone carrying this T cell receptor (beta chain) with a few counts. The data were taken from a study of cytomegalovirus exposure and HLA in healthy donors. The primer mix had 60 Vbeta and 13 Jbeta primers. This table comes from immunoSEQ multiplex PCR, and its TCRdb copy is limited to in-frame clones, with some not included. Of over 110,000 clones listed, approximately 83% were seen once; the top ten hold around 2.4%. There are 15 residues in the CDR3. Trimming stripped 1 base from V and 5 bases from J, with 13 bases between. CDR1 is MGHRA, CDR2 YSYEKL, per germline. This clonotype was obtained from a male donor in good health and CMV-seronegative. Sequencing was performed on PBMCs. The V call is TRBV4-1, the J call TRBJ2-3; D might be TRBD2 (5 bases). The CDR3 region is CASSQALSEEDTQYF. The DNA of the CDR3 is TGCGCCAGCAGCCAAGCTCTTAGCGAGGAAGATACGCAGTATTTT.